The 7 T cell receptor beta chains below come from one sample, sequenced in a study of T cell changes during pregnancy in multiple sclerosis. Generated by immunoSEQ multiplex PCR, the TCRdb table keeps only in-frame clones and is missing some. The table includes approximately 100,000 clones, more than 85% detected once. The material sequenced was peripheral blood, taken in the second trimester of pregnancy. These receptors were taken from a female donor with multiple sclerosis, enrolled in a pregnancy study.

The chain joins TRBV28 to TRBJ2-7; D might be TRBD1 (6 bases). Trimming stripped 5 bases from V and 5 bases from J, with 7 bases between. The CDR3 is 11 amino acids. Looked up from germline, CDR1 is MDHEN and CDR2 is SYDVKM. CDR3: CASSRGNEQYF. In nucleotides, the CDR3 is TGTGCCAGCAGTAGGGGGAACGAGCAGTACTTC.

The CDR3 sequence: CASSPDRGSYEQYF. CDR3 nucleotide sequence: TGTGCCAGCAGCCCGGACAGGGGGTCCTACGAGCAGTACTTC. This chain connects TRBV7-6 to TRBJ2-7; the match to TRBD1 covers 10 bases. Germline CDR1 reads SGHVS; CDR2 reads FNYEAQ. This CDR3 spans 14 amino acids. The trim removed 5 bases at V and 1 base at J, leaving 2 bases unmatched.

The V call is TRBV11-2, the J call TRBJ2-3, with 7 bases identical to TRBD1. The CDR3 is 15 amino acids. CDR1 and CDR2 from the germline V gene are SGHAT and FQNNGV. The ends lost 5 bases at V and 7 bases at J; junction bases unmatched: 12. DNA for the CDR3: TGTGCCAGCAGCCCGGACAGGTCTCAGGGTTATACGCAGTATTTT. As protein: CASSPDRSQGYTQYF.

V is TRBV5-4 and J is TRBJ2-5, with TRBD2 matching 12 bases. Germline lookup yields CDR1 SGHNT and CDR2 YYREEE (reference sequence). V shed 0 bases, J shed 5 bases, and the junction held 8 bases outside the gene matches. This CDR3 region has 17 residues. CDR3 in DNA: TGTGCCAGCAGCTTGGGACGGCGCCTAGCGGGAGGGGAGACCCAGTACTTC. Translating it yields CASSLGRRLAGGETQYF.

The chain links TRBV19 to TRBJ2-2; a possible D gene is TRBD1 (5 bases). The CDR3 is made up of 14 amino acids. CDR1 is LNHDA, CDR2 SQIVND, per germline (reference sequence). V lost 5 bases, J lost 4 bases, and 11 bases lay in between. The CDR3 nucleotides read TGTGCCAGTAGTTACCAGGGATTCACCGGGGAGCTGTTTTTT. This gives the protein CASSYQGFTGELFF.

V and J are TRBV14 and TRBJ2-1; no definite D call. With 3 bases removed from V and 0 bases from J, the gap between germline ends came to 9 bases. CDR3 length equals 15 residues. Germline lookup yields CDR1 SGHDN and CDR2 FVKESK. The CDR3 nucleotides read TGTGCCAGCAGCCAGTCGTATAGCTCCTACAATGAGCAGTTCTTC. This translates into CASSQSYSSYNEQFF.

The CDR3, as DNA: TGTGCCAGCAGTTTAACTGGGACAGGGGGCTACGAGCAGTACTTC. It encodes CASSLTGTGGYEQYF. V is TRBV28 and J is TRBJ2-7; TRBD1 aligns across 11 bases. After removal of 2 bases from V and 3 bases from J, the junction contained 3 bases not matched to a gene. Germline-derived CDR1 and CDR2 are MDHEN and SYDVKM. The length of the CDR3 is 15 residues.